Many counts were recorded for the clone carrying this T cell receptor (beta chain). Its antigen remains unidentified. Researchers amplified the TCR beta CDR3 regions from RNA transcripts. The HTBI primer set drove a first-round RT-PCR of the TCR CDR3. Each CDR3 protein is one row after TCRdb ran MiXCR on the multiplex PCR reads. Of more than 600,000 distinct CDR3 sequences in the sample, about 16% were seen once. Diagnoses rested on clinical symptoms, serum thyroxine and TRAb, thyroid ultrasound and orbital computed tomography. There are 15 residues in the CDR3. Germline V lookup: CDR1 MDHEN, CDR2 SYDVKM. V was shortened by 2 bases and J by 1 base, with 10 bases between the two germline ends. This sample stems from a study of T cells in Graves' hyperthyroidism and ophthalmopathy. Study-level background: Before treatment of any kind, peripheral blood was taken at initial diagnosis.

Overall study findings and caveats: With a median lead of around 5.9 months before onset, the model predicted ophthalmopathy.

The receptor's source is a man between 18 and 29 years old with Graves' hyperthyroidism. The sequenced material came from blood. This chain joins TRBV28 and TRBJ2-3, with D maybe TRBD2 (6 bases). The CDR3 loop is CASSLPGGGTDTQYF. CDR3 bases: TGTGCCAGCAGTTTACCCGGGGGAGGCACAGATACGCAGTATTTT.